This T cell receptor (beta chain) came from a study of cytomegalovirus exposure and HLA in healthy donors. Study-wide results and caveats: Later on, an analysis found that several of the most significant clusters appeared to be linked to common viral pathogens, which included parvovirus B19. There were reportedly fewer N-insertions in an Asian-associated ancestry cluster than the approximately 640-donor mean, in a later analysis.

The PCR made use of 60 Vbeta and 13 Jbeta primers. Per the authors' pipeline: In a later analysis, some 11 million of approximately 86 million unique beta chains occurred in at least two donors. Sequencing used immunoSEQ multiplex PCR; TCRdb keeps in-frame clones, though not all of them. That table furnishes V, J and clone size, whereas the DNA furnished D and trimming. In the table there are 130,000 to 150,000 clones, 70% to 80% of which are singletons. CDR1 is SGHDN, CDR2 FVKESK, per germline. V was trimmed by 0 bases and J by 7 bases, leaving 12 bases between them. This CDR3 is built from 14 residues. For this clone: Its specificity is not known.

Sample: PBMCs. The receptor was isolated from a woman aged 45-65 years in good health and CMV-seronegative. The rearrangement joins TRBV14 to TRBJ1-1, with D perhaps TRBD1 (6 bases). CDR3 region: CASSQETGPFEAFF. As DNA, the CDR3 is TGTGCCAGCAGCCAAGAGACAGGACCGTTTGAAGCTTTCTTT.